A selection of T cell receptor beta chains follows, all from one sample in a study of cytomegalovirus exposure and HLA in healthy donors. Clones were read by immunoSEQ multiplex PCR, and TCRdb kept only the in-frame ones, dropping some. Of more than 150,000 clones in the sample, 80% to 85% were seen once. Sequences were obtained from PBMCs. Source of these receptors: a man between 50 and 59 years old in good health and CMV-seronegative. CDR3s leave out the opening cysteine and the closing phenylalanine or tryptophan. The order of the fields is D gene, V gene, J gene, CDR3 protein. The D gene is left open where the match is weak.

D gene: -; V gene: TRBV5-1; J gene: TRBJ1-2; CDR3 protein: ASSSFPSGFDSGYT
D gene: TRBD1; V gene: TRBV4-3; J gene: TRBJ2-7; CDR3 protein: AKKGQGAYEQY
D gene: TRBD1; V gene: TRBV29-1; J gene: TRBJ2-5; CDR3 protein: SVGITGTGKAETQY
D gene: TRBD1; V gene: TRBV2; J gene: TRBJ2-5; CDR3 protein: ASTNNRGSYQETQY
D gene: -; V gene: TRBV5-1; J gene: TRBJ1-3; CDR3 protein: ASSLTGPSGNTIY
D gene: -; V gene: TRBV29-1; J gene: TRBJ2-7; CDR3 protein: SARQSSYEQY
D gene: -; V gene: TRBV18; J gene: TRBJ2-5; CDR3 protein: ASSPQGGKETQY
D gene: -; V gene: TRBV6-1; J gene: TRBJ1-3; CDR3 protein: ASSRIQGTGNTIY
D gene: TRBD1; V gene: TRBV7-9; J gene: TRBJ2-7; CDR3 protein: ASSLSTDRSEQY
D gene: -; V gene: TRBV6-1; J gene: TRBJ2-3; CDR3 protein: ASSGGSSTDTQY
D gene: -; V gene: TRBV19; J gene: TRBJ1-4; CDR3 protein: ASRTGTSGEKLF
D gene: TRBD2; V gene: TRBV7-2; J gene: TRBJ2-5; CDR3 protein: ASSLQGGQETQY
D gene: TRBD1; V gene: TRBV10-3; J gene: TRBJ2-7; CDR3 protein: AIASTGTAYEQY
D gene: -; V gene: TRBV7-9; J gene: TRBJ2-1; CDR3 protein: ASSLRLVEPNEQF
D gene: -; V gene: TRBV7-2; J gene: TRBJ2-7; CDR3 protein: ASSSSQAYEQY
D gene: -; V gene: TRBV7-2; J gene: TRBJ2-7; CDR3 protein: ASSLEARSSYEQY
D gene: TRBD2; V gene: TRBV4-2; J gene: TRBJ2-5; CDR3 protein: ASSQGLAGGGETQY
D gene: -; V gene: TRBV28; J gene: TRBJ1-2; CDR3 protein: ASSVDRRRGYT
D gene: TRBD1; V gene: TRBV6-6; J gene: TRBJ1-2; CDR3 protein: ASSYSGTGTGYT
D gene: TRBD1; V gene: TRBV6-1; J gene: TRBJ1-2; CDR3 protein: ASSGQGDVYGYT
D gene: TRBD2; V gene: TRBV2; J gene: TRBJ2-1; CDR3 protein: ASSQREGLNEQF
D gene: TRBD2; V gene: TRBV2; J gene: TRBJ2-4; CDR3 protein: ASARGTSGGRAKNIQY
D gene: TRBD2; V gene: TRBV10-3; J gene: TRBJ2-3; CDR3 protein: AISESGLAGGDTQY
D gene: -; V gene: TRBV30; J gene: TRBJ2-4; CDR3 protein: AWSVHQPGNTQY
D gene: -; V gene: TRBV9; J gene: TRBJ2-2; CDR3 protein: ASSVGYLAGGELF
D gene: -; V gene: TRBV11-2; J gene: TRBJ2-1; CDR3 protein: ASSLGPGTTTAF
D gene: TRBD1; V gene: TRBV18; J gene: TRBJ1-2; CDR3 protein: ASSRDRANYGYT
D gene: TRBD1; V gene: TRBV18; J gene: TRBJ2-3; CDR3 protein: ASSPTTGRSTDTQY
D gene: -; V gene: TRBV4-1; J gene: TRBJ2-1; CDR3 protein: ASSQDQGDNEQF
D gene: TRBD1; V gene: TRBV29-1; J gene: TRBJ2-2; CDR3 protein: SVGRQGANTGELF
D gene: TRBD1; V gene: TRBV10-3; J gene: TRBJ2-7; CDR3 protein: ASYAGTGPYEQY
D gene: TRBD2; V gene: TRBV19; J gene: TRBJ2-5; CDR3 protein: ASSIRPLAGGETQY
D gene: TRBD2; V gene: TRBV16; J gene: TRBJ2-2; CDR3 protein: ASSPTLAANTGELF
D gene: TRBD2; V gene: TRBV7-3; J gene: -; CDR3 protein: ASSPGGAPYEQY
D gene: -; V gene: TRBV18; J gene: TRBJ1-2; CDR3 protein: ASSPSATNYGYT
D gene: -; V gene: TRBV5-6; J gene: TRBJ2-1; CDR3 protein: ASPNRDTYQL
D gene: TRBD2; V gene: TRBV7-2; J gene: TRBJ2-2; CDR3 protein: ASNSTSGVGELF
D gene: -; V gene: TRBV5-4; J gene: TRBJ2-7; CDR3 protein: ASSLEGYEQY
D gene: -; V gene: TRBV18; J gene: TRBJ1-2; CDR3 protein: ASSPILTNYGYT
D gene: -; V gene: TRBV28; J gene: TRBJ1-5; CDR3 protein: ASSFGLVNQPQH
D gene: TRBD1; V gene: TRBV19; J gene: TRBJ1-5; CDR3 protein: ASSRSGTGREGQPQH
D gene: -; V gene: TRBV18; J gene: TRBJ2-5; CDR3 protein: ASSQGWRETQY
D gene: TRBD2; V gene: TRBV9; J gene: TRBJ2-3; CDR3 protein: ASSLRLGTSGGRSTDTQY
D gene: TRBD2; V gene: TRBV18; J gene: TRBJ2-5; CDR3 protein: ASSPAAGERETQY
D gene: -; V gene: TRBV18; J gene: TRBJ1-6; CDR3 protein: ASSPRGQGQFPTGGSPLH
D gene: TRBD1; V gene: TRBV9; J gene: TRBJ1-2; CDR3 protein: ASRGQGEGYGYT
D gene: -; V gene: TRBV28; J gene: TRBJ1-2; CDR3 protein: AGGGGWRGYT
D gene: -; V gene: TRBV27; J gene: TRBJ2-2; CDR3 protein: ASSPDPTGPSTGELF